A single TCR beta chain is shown here with its context. The data derive from a study of cytomegalovirus exposure and HLA in healthy donors. The study ran its PCR with 60 Vbeta and 13 Jbeta primers. Sequencing used immunoSEQ multiplex PCR; TCRdb keeps in-frame clones, though not all of them. The sample lists 100,000 to 150,000 clones, over 80% occurring once. This CDR3 region has 16 residues. Germline V lookup: CDR1 MGHRA, CDR2 YSYEKL. Trimming pared 1 base from V and 5 bases from J, leaving 17 bases between. The receptor was derived from a man younger than 30 in good health and CMV-seropositive. Sequenced material: PBMCs. The rearrangement uses TRBV4-1 and TRBJ2-5, with a tentative D call TRBD1 (5 bases). The CDR3 nucleotides read TGCGCCAGCAGCCAAGGGCCGGACACAAAGGAGGAGACCCAGTACTTC. It specifies CASSQGPDTKEETQYF.